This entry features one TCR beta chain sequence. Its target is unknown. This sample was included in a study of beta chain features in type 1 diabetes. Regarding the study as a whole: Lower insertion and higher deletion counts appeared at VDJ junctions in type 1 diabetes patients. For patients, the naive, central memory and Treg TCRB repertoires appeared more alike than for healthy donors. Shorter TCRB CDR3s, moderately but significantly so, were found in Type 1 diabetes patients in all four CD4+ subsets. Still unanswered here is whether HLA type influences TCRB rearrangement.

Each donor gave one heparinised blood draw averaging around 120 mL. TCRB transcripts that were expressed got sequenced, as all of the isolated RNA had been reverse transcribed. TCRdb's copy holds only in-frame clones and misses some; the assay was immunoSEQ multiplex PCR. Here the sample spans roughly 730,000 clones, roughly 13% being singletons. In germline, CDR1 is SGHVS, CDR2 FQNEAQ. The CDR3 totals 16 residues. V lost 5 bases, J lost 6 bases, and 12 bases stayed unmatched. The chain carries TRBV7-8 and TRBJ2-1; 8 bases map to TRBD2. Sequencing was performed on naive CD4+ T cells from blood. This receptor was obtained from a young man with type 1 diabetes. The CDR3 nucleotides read TGTGCCAGCAGCCCGAACCATGGCGGGGGGCCCAATGAGCAGTTCTTC. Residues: CASSPNHGGGPNEQFF.